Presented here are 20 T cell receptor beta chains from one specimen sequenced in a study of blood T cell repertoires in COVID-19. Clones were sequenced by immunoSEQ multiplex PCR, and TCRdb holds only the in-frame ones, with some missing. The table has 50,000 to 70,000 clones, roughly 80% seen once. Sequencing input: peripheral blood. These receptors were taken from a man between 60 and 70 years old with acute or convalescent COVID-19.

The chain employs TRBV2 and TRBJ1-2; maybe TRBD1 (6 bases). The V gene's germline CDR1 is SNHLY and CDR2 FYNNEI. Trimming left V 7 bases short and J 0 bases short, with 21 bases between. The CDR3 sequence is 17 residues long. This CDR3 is CASKESTGTSANYGYTF. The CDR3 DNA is TGTGCCAGCAAAGAGTCAACCGGGACATCAGCTAACTATGGCTACACCTTC.

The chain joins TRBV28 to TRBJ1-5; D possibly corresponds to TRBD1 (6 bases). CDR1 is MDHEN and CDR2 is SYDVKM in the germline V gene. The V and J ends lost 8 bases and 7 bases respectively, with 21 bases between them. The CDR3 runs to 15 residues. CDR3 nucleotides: TGTGCCAGCGGGTCCTGGGGGGGGGCAGAGCAGCCCCAGCATTTT. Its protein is CASGSWGGAEQPQHF.

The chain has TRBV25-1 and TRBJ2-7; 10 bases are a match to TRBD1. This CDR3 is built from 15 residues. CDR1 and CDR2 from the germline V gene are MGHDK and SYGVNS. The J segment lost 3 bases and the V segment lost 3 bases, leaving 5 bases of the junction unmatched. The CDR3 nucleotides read TGTGCCAGCAGTGATTGGGGACAGGGGAACTACGAGCAGTACTTC. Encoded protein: CASSDWGQGNYEQYF.

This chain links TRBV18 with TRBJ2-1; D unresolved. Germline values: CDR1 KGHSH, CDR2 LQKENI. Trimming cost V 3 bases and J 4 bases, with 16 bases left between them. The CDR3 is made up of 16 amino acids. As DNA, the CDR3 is TGTGCCAGCTCACCCCTAGTCGGTAGCCGATACAATGAGCAGTTCTTC. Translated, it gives CASSPLVGSRYNEQFF.

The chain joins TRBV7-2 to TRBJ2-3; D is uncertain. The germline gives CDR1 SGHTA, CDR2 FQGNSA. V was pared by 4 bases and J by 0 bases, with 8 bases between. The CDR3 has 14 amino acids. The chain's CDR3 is CASSSTSSTDTQYF. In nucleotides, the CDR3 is TGTGCCAGCAGCTCCACATCTAGCACAGATACGCAGTATTTT.

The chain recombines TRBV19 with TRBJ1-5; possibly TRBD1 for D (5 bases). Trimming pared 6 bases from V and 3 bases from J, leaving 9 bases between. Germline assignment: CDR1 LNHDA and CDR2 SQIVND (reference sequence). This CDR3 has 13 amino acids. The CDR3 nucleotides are TGTGCCAGTAGCGCAGGGTACAATCAGCCCCAGCATTTT. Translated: CASSAGYNQPQHF.

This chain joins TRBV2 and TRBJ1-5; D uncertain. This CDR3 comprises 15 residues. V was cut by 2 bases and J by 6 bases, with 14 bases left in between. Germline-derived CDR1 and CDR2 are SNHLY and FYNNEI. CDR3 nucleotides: TGTGCCAGCAGTGAAATTCGGGGAACTAGTCAGCCCCAGCATTTT. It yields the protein CASSEIRGTSQPQHF.

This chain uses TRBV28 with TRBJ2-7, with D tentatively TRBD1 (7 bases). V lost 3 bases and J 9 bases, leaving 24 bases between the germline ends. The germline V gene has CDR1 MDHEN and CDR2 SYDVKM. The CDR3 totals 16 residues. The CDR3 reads CASSFFGGGAGFGQYF. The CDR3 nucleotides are TGTGCCAGCAGTTTTTTTGGAGGGGGCGCTGGATTCGGGCAGTACTTC.

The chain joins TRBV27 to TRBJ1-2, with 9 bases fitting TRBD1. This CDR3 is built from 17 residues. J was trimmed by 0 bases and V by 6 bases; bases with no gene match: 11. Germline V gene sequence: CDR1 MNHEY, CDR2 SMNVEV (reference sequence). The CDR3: CASSSRDRVKTNYGYTF. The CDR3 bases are TGTGCCAGCAGCTCTAGGGACAGGGTTAAGACTAACTATGGCTACACCTTC.

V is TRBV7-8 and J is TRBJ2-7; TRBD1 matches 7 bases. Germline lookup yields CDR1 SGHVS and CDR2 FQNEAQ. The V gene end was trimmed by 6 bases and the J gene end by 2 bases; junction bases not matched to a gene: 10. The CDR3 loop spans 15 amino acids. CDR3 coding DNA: TGTGCCAGCAGTTTGCAGACAGGGTTCACCTACGAGCAGTACTTC. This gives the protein CASSLQTGFTYEQYF.

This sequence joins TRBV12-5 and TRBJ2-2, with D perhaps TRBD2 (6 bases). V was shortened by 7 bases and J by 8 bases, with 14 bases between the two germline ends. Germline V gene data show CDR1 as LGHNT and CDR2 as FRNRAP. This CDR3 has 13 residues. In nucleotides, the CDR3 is TGTGCTAGTGCCTTGGGGGGTCTTGGGGAGCTGTTTTTT. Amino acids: CASALGGLGELFF.

CDR3 sequence: CASSPTGTNEKLFF. The CDR3 nucleotides are TGTGCCAGTAGCCCGACAGGGACTAATGAAAAACTGTTTTTT. The V gene is TRBV19, the J gene TRBJ1-4; 7 bases are a match to TRBD1. The germline CDR1 and CDR2 sequences are LNHDA and SQIVND (reference sequence). This CDR3 has 14 amino acids. The V gene end was trimmed by 6 bases and the J gene end by 2 bases; junction bases not matched to a gene: 3.

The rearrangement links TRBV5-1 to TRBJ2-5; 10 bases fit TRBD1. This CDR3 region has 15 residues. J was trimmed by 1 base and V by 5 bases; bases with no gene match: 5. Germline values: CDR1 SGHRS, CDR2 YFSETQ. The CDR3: CASSTGTGVQETQYF. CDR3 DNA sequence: TGCGCCAGCAGTACCGGGACAGGGGTCCAAGAGACCCAGTACTTC.

CDR3 DNA sequence: TGTGCCAGCAGCGCCAGGGGGAACACTGAAGCTTTCTTT. This translates into CASSARGNTEAFF. The genes are TRBV9 and TRBJ1-1; TRBD1 might be the D (6 bases). V was shortened by 3 bases and J by 1 base, with 7 bases between the two germline ends. Germline V gene data show CDR1 as SGDLS and CDR2 as YYNGEE. This CDR3 comprises 13 residues.

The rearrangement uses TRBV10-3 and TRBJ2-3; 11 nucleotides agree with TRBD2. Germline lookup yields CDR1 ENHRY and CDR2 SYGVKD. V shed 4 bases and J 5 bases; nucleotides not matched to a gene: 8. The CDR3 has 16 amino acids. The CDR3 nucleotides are TGTGCCATCAGTGCTTCCAGGACTAGCGGGCAAGATACGCAGTATTTT. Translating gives CAISASRTSGQDTQYF.

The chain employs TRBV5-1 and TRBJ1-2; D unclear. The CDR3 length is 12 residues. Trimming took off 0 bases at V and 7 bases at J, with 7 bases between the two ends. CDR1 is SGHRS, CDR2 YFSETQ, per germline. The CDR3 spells CASSLDFLGYTF. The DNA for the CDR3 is TGCGCCAGCAGCTTGGATTTCCTTGGCTACACCTTC.

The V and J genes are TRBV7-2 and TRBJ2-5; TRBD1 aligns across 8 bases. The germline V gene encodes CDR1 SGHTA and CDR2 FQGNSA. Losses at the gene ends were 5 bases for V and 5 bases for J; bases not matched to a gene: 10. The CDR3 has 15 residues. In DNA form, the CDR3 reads TGTGCCAGCAGCACCCGACAGGGGCGAGGGGAGACCCAGTACTTC. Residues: CASSTRQGRGETQYF.

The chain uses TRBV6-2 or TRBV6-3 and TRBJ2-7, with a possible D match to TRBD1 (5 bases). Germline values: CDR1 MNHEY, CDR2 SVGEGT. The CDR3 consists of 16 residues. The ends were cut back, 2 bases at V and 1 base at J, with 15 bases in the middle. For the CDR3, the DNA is TGTGCCAGCAGTTACCCGCCTCCCCAGGGTTCCTACGAGCAGTACTTC. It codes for CASSYPPPQGSYEQYF.

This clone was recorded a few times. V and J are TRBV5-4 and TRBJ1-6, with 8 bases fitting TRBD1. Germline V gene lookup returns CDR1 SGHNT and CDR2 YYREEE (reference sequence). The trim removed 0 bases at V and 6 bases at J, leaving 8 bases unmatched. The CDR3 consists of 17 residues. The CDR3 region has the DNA TGTGCCAGCAGCTTGGGATCCGGGACAGGAGTTAATTCACCCCTCCACTTT. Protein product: CASSLGSGTGVNSPLHF.

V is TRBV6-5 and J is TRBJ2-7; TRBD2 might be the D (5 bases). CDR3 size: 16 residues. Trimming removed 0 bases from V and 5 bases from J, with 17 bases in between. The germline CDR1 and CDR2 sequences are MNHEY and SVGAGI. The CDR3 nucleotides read TGTGCCAGCAGTTACTCACCGCTCGCGAGGGTGGACGAGCAGTACTTC. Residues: CASSYSPLARVDEQYF.